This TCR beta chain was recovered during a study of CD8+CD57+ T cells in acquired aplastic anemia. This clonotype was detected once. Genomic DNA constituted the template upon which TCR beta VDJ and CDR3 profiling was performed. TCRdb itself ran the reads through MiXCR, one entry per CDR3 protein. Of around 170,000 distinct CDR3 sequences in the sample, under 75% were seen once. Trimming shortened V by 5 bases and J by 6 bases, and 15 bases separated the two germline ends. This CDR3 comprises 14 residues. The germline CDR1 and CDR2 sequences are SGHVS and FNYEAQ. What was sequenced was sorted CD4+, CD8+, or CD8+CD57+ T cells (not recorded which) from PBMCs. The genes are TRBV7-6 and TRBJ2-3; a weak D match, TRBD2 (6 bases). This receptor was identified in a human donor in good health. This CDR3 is CASSHQRAGDTQYF. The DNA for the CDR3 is TGTGCCAGCAGCCACCAGCGGGCGGGGGATACGCAGTATTTT.